This T cell receptor (beta chain) was sequenced for a study of T-cell reconstitution after alpha-beta-depleted transplantation in children. The TCRbeta library incorporated unique molecular identifiers. TCRdb re-derived calls from the PCR reads in MiXCR, one entry per CDR3 protein. The sample lists 300,000 to 400,000 distinct CDR3 sequences, over 20% seen once, with over 9.5% in the top ten. The CDR3 sequence is 15 residues long. Germline-derived CDR1 and CDR2 are LGHDT and YNNKEL (reference sequence). V lost 0 bases to trimming and J lost 2 bases; unmatched junction nucleotides: 0. This TCR derives from a male patient younger than 18 who had a stem cell transplant for acute lymphoblastic leukemia, so the T cells may come from the graft donor. Here the sequenced sample was PBMCs, mostly from graft donor cells, taken 180 days after TCRalphabeta/CD19-depleted stem cell transplant. The chain joins TRBV3-1 to TRBJ2-7; 11 positions match TRBD2. CDR3: CASSQEGLAAYEQYF. The CDR3, as DNA: TGTGCCAGCAGCCAAGAGGGACTAGCGGCCTACGAGCAGTACTTC.